The clone carrying this TCR beta chain was detected only a few times. Its antigen is still unknown. MiXCR, applied by TCRdb to the 5' RACE reads, yields one record per CDR3 protein. Of around 320,000 distinct CDR3 sequences in the sample, around 19% were seen once. CDR3 length: 14 amino acids. Looked up from germline, CDR1 is KGHSH and CDR2 is LQKENI. V was pared by 3 bases and J by 4 bases, with 13 bases between. The sample originates from a study of T-cell memory formation after mild COVID-19. Points from the study as a whole: Contracting clones from day 15 to 85 showed balanced CD4/CD8; later expanders favored CD4+. Clones that contracted clustered mainly in CM and EM if CD4+ and in EMRA if CD8+.

This TCR derives from a man in his late teens or twenties who had mild COVID-19 (a few samples of this study predate the infection). Cell type and time point are not known. The chain has TRBV18 and TRBJ2-7; TRBD1 is a possible D gene (6 bases). The sequenced sample consisted of PBMCs or a T cell subset sorted from them (not recorded which). The CDR3 DNA follows: TGTGCCAGCTCACCGCAGGGGAGCTCATACGAGCAGTACTTC. This encodes CASSPQGSSYEQYF.